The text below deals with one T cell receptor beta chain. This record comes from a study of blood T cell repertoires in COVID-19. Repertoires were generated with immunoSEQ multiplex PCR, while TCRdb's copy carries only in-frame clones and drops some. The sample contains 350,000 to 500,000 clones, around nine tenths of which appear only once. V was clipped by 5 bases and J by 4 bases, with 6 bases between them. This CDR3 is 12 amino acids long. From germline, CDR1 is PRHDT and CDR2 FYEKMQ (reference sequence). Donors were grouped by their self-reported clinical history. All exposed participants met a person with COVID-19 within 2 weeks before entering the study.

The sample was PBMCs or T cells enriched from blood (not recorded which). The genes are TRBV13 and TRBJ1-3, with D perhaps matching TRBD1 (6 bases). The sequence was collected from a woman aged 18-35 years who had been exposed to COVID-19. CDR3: CASSTGGNTIYF. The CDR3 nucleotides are TGTGCCAGCAGCACAGGGGGAAACACCATATATTTT.